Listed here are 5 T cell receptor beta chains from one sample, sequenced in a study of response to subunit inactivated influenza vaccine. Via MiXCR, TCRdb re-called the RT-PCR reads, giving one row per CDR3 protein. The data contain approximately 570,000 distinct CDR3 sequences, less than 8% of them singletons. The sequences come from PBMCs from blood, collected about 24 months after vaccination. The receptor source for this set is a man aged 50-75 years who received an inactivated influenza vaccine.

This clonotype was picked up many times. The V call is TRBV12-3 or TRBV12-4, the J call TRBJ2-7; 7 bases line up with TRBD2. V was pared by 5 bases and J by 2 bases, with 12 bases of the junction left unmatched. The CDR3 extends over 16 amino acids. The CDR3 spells CASSIDLSGVAYEQYF. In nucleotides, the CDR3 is TGTGCCAGCAGTATCGACTTAAGCGGGGTGGCCTACGAGCAGTACTTC.

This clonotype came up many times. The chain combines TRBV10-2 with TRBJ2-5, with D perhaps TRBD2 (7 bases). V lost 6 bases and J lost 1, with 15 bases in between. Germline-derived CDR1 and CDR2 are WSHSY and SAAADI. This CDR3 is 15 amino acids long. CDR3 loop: CASSTLGGAQETQYF. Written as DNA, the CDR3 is TGCGCCAGCAGCACCCTTGGGGGGGCCCAAGAGACCCAGTACTTC.

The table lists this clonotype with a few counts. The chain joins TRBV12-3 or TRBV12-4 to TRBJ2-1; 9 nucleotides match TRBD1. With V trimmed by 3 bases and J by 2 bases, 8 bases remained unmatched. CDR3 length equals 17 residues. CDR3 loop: CASSFLGGQGPYNEQFF. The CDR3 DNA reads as TGTGCCAGCAGTTTTTTAGGGGGACAGGGCCCCTACAATGAGCAGTTCTTC.

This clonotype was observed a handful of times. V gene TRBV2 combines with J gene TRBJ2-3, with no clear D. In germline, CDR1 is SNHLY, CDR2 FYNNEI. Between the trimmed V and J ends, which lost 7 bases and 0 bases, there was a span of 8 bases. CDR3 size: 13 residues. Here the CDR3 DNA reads TGTGCCAGCACAATCGGGAGCACAGATACGCAGTATTTT. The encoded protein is CASTIGSTDTQYF.

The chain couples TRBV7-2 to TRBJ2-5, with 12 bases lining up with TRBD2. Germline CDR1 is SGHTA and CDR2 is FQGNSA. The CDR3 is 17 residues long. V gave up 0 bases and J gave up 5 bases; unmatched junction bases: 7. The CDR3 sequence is CASSLAALTSGGETQYF. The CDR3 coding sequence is TGTGCCAGCAGCTTAGCGGCTTTGACTAGCGGGGGTGAGACCCAGTACTTC. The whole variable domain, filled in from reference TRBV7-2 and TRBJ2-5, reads GAGVSQSPSNKVTEKGKDVELRCDPISGHTALYWYRQSLGQGLEFLIYFQGNSAPDKSGLPSDRFSAERTGGSVSTLTIQRTQQEDSAVYLCASSLAALTSGGETQYFGPGTRLLVL.